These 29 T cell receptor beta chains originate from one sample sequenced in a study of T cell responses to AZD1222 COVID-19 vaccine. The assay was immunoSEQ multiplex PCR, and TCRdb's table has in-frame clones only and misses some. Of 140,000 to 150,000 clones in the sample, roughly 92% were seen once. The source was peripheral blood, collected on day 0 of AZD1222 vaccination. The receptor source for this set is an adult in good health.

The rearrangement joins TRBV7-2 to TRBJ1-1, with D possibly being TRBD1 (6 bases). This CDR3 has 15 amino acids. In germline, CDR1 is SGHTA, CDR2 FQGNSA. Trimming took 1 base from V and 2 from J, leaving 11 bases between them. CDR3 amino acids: CASSLDVDSNTEAFF. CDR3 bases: TGTGCCAGCAGCTTAGATGTGGACAGTAACACTGAAGCTTTCTTT.

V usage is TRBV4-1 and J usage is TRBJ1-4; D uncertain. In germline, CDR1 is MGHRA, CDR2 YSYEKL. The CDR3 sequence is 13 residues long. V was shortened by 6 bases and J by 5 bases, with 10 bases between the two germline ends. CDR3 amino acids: CASRARSNEKLFF. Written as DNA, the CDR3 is TGCGCCAGCAGAGCCCGATCCAATGAAAAACTGTTTTTT.

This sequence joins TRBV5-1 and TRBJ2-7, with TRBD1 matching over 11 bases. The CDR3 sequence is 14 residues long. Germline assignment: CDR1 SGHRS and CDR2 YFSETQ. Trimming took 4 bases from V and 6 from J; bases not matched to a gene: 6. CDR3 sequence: CASSADRGLGEQYF. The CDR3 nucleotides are TGCGCCAGCAGCGCGGACAGGGGGCTCGGCGAGCAGTACTTC.

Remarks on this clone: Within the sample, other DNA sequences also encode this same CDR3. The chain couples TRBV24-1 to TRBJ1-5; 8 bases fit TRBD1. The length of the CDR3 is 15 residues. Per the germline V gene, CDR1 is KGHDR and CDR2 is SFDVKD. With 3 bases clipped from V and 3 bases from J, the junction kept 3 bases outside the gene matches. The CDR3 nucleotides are TGTGCCACCAGTGATCCGGACAGGGACAATCAGCCCCAGCATTTT. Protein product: CATSDPDRDNQPQHF.

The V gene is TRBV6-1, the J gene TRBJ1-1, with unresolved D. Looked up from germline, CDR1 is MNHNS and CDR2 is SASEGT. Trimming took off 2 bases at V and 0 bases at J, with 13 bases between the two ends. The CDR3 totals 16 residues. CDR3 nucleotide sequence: TGTGCCAGCAGTGAATCCGGCCGGGCCATGAACACTGAAGCTTTCTTT. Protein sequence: CASSESGRAMNTEAFF.

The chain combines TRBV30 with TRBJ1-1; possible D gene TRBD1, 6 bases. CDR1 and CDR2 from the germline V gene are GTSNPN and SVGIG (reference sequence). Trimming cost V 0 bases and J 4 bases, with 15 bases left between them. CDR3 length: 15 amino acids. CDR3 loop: CAWSVSRDISTEAFF. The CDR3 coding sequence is TGTGCCTGGAGTGTAAGTCGGGACATTAGCACTGAAGCTTTCTTT.

The CDR3 nucleotides are TGTGCCAGTAGTAGAGGACTAGCGGGACCGCCTCTGCAGTATTTT. Residues: CASSRGLAGPPLQYF. This rearrangement joins TRBV19 to TRBJ2-3; the match to TRBD2 covers 12 bases. Germline V gene sequence: CDR1 LNHDA, CDR2 SQIVND (reference sequence). The CDR3 totals 15 residues. V dropped 4 bases and J dropped 11; count of bases not matched to a gene: 10.

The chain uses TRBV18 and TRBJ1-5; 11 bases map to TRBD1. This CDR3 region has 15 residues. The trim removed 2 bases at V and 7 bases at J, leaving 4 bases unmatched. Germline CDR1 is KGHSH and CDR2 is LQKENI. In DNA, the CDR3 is TGTGCCAGCTCACCAGGGACAGGGGGTTTACAGCCCCAGCATTTT. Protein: CASSPGTGGLQPQHF.

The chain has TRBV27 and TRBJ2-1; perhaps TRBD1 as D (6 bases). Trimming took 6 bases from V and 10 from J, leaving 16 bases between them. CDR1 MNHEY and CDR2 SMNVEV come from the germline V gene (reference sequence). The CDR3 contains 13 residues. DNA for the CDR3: TGTGCCAGCAGACTATCTGGACAGAGCGAGCAGTTCTTC. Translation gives CASRLSGQSEQFF.

CDR3 loop: CAWSVDRDYGYTF. The CDR3 DNA sequence: TGTGCCTGGAGTGTAGACAGGGACTATGGCTACACCTTC. V and J are TRBV30 and TRBJ1-2; the match to TRBD1 covers 7 bases. The CDR3 runs to 13 residues. Germline CDR1 is GTSNPN and CDR2 is SVGIG (reference sequence). Trimming at V came to 0 bases and at J to 3 bases, leaving 1 base not matched to a gene.

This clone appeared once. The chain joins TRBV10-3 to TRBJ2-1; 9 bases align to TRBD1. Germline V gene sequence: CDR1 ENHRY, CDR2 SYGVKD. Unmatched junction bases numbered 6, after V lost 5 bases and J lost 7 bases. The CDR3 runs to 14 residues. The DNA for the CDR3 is TGTGCCATCAGTCCGGGGACAGGGTATAATGAGCAGTTCTTC. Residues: CAISPGTGYNEQFF.

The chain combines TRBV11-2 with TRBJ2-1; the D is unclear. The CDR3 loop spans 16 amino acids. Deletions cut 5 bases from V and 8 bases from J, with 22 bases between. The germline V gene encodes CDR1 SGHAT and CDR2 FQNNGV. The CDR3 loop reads CASSPQIIMGSDEQFF. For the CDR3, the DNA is TGTGCCAGCAGCCCGCAAATTATAATGGGTTCGGATGAGCAGTTCTTC. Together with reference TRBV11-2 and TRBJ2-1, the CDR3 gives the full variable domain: EAGVAQSPRYKIIEKRQSVAFWCNPISGHATLYWYQQILGQGPKLLIQFQNNGVVDDSQLPKDRFSAERLKGVDSTLKIQPAKLEDSAVYLCASSPQIIMGSDEQFFGPGTRLTVL.

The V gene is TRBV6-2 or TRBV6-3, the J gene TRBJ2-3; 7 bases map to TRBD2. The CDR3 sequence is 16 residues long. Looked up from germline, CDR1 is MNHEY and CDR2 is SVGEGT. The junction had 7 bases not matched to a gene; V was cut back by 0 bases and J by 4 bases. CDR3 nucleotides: TGTGCCAGCAGTTACTCCGCCAGCGGGATCTCAGATACGCAGTATTTT. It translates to CASSYSASGISDTQYF.

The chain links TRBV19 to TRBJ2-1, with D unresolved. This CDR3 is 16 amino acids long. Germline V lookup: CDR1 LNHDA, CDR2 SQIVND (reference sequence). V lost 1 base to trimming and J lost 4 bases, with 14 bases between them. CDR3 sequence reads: CASSIVPVPGYNEQFF. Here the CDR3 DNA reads TGTGCCAGTAGTATAGTCCCAGTCCCTGGGTACAATGAGCAGTTCTTC.

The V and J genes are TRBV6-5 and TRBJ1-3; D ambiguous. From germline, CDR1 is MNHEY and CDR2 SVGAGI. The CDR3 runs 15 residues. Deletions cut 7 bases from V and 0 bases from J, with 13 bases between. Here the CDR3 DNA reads TGTGCCAGCATCCGGGCGGCAGACTCTGGAAACACCATATATTTT. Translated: CASIRAADSGNTIYF.

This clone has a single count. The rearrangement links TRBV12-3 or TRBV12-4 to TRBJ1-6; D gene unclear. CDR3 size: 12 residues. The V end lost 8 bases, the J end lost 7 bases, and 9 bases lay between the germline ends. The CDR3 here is CASGLGNSPLHF. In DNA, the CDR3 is TGTGCCAGCGGACTGGGGAATTCACCCCTCCACTTT.

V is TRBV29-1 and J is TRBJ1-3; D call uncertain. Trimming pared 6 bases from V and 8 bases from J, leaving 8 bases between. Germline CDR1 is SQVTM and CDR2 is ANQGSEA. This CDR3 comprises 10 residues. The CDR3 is CSVQGDTIYF. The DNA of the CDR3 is TGCAGCGTCCAAGGTGACACCATATATTTT.

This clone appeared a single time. In DNA form, the CDR3 reads TGTGCCAGCAGTGGTCTGAACACTGAAGCTTTCTTT. Its protein is CASSGLNTEAFF. The chain joins TRBV28 to TRBJ1-1; D gene uncertain. The CDR3 runs 12 residues. V lost 5 bases and J 0 bases, leaving 4 bases between the germline ends. Germline V CDR1 and CDR2: MDHEN, SYDVKM.

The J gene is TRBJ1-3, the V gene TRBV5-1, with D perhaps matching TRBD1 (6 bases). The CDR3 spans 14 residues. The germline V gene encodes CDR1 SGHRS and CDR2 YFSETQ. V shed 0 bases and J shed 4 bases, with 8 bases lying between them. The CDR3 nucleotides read TGCGCCAGCAGCTTGGGGACAGCCGGAAACACCATATATTTT. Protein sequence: CASSLGTAGNTIYF.

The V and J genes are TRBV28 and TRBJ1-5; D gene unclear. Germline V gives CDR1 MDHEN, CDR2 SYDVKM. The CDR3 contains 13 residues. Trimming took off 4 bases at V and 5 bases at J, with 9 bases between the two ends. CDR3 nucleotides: TGTGCCAGCAGTTACCGAGTGGATCAGCCCCAGCATTTT. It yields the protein CASSYRVDQPQHF.

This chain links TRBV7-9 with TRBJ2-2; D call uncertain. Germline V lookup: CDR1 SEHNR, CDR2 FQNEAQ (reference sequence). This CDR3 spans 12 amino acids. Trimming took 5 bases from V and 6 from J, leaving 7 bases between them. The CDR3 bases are TGTGCCAGCAGCCTCACCCCCGGGGAGCTGTTTTTT. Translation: CASSLTPGELFF.

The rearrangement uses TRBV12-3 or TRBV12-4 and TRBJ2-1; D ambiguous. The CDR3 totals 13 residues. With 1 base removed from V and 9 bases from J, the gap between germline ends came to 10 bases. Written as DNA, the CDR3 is TGTGCCAGCAGTTTAGGTCTGATTAGTGAGCAGTTCTTC. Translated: CASSLGLISEQFF.

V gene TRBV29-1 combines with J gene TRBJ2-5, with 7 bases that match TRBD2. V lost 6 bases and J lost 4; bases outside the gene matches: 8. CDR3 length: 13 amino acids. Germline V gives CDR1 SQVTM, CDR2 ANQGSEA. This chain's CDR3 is CSVGRPRGETQYF. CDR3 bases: TGCAGCGTCGGGAGGCCGAGGGGAGAGACCCAGTACTTC.

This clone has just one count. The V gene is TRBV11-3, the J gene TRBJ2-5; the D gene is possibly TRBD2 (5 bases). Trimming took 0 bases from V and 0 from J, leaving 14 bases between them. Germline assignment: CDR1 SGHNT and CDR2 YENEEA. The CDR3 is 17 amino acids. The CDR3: CASSLDWLSGDQETQYF. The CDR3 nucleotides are TGTGCCAGCAGCTTAGATTGGCTGAGCGGAGACCAAGAGACCCAGTACTTC. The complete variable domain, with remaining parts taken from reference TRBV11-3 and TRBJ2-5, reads EAGVVQSPRYKIIEKKQPVAFWCNPISGHNTLYWYLQNLGQGPELLIRYENEEAVDDSQLPKDRFSAERLKGVDSTLKIQPAELGDSAVYLCASSLDWLSGDQETQYFGPGTRLLVL.

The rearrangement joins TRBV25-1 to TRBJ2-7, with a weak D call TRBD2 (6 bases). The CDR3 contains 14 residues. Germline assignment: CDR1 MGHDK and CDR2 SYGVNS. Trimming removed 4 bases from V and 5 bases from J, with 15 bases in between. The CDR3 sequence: CASSVSGDHHEQYF. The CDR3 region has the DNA TGTGCCAGCAGTGTCTCGGGAGACCACCACGAGCAGTACTTC.

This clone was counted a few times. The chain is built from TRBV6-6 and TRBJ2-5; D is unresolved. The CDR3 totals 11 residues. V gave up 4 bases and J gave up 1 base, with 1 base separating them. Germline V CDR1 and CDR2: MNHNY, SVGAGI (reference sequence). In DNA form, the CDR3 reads TGTGCCAGCAGTTCCCAAGAGACCCAGTACTTC. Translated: CASSSQETQYF.

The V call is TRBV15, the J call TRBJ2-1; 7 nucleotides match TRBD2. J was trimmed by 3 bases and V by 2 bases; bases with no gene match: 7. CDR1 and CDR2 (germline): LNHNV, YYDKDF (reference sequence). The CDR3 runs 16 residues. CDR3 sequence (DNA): TGTGCCACCAGCAGATCGACTAGCAGATTCTACAATGAGCAGTTCTTC. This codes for CATSRSTSRFYNEQFF.

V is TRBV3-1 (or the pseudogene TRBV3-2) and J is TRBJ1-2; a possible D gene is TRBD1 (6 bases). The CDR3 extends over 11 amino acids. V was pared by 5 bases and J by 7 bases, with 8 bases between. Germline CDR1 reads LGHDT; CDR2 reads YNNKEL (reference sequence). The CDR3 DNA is TGTGCCAGCAGCAACAGGGTTGGCTACACCTTC. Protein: CASSNRVGYTF.

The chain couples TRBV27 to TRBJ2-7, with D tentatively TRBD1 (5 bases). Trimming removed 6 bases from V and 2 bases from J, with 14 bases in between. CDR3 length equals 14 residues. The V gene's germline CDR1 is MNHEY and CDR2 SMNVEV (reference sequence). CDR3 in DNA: TGTGCCAGCAGCTCAGGCCAGGGCCCCTACGAGCAGTACTTC. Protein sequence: CASSSGQGPYEQYF.